The clone carrying this T cell receptor (beta chain) was counted a few times. Its target is not known. This entry comes from a study of T cells in Graves' hyperthyroidism and ophthalmopathy. Overall study context: Peripheral blood draws took place at initial diagnosis, ahead of any treatment.

Any patient presenting with uncontrolled infection, other autoimmune disease, pregnancy or lactation was left out. This CDR3 is built from 14 residues. V was trimmed by 4 bases and J by 4 bases, leaving 13 bases between them. Germline CDR1 ENHRY, CDR2 SYGVKD. There were TCR beta CDR3 regions amplified from RNA transcripts. When the TCR CDR3 underwent first-round RT-PCR, the HTBI primer set was used. TCRdb re-called the multiplex PCR reads with MiXCR, one entry per CDR3 protein. The data hold 130,000 or so distinct CDR3 sequences, with more than 20% observed a single time. The study, taken as a whole, reports: Blood shared most expanded thyroid clonotypes above 0.001. Ophthalmopathy prediction by the model preceded onset by a median roughly 6 months.

V is TRBV10-3 and J is TRBJ1-2; D possibly corresponds to TRBD1 (6 bases). The sequence was obtained from a woman between 50 and 59 years old with Graves' hyperthyroidism that later progressed to Graves' ophthalmopathy. Sample: blood. CDR3 sequence: CAISGGTQSYGYTF. As DNA, the CDR3 is TGTGCCATCAGTGGGGGGACACAATCCTATGGCTACACCTTC.